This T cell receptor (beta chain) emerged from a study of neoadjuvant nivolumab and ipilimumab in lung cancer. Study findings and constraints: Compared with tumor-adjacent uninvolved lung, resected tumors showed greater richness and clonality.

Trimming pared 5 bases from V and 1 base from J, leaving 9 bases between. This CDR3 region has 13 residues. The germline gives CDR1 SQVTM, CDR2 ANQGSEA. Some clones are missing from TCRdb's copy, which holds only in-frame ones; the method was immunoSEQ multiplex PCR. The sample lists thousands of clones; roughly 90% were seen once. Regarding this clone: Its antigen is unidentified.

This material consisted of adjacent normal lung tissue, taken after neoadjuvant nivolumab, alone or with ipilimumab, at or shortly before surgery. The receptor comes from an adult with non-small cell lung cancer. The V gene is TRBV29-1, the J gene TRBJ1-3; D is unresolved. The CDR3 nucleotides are TGCAGCGTTCGGGAGACATCTGGAAACACCATATATTTT. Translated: CSVRETSGNTIYF.